This T cell receptor (beta chain) was profiled in a study of T cell responses to AZD1222 COVID-19 vaccine. The assay was immunoSEQ multiplex PCR, and TCRdb's table has in-frame clones only and misses some. Seen here are around 100,000 clones, about four fifths observed once, and the top ten hold approximately 9.4%. CDR3 length equals 15 residues. The V and J ends lost 1 base and 0 bases respectively, with 8 bases between them. CDR1 LGHDT and CDR2 YNNKEL come from the germline V gene (reference sequence). This clone was seen once. This TCR was sampled from an adult in good health. The J gene is TRBJ2-3, the V gene TRBV3-1 (or the pseudogene TRBV3-2); D uncertain. Sequences were derived from peripheral blood, sampled on day 0 of AZD1222 vaccination. The CDR3 DNA follows: TGTGCCAGCAGCCAAGGGGCAATCAGCACAGATACGCAGTATTTT. It translates to CASSQGAISTDTQYF.